One T cell receptor beta chain is described in this entry. Its specificity is not known. The sample belongs to a study of T cell responses to AZD1222 COVID-19 vaccine. Study conclusions and caveats: Dominant at 160-218 and 743-854, vaccine-associated CD4 TCRs also spanned spike.

The table came from immunoSEQ multiplex PCR; TCRdb's copy has only in-frame clones and leaves some out. Here the sample spans about 130,000 clones, roughly 92% being singletons. CDR1 and CDR2 from the germline V gene are SNHLY and FYNNEI. The CDR3 is 13 amino acids. The ends were cut back, 6 bases at V and 1 base at J, with 9 bases in the middle. The specimen comprised peripheral blood, sampled on day 0 of AZD1222 vaccination. This TCR derives from an adult in good health. The chain uses TRBV2 and TRBJ2-5, with D possibly TRBD2 on 5 matching bases. This CDR3 is CASSPGSQETQYF. The CDR3 DNA reads as TGTGCCAGCAGCCCGGGGTCCCAAGAGACCCAGTACTTC.